This TCR beta chain was recovered during a study of regulatory T cells in long-lasting Graves disease. The study's findings and limits: Relative to new patients (roughly 900), persistent patients exhibited greater sharing of public clonotypes (approximately 2,700).

As to time point: persistent/refractory GD, antithyroid drugs over 5 years with positive TRAb. The TCR library was prepared using RNA isolated from PBMCs. From an endocrinology department in Xi'an, China, came the patients. A remark on this clonotype: As yet, its antigen is unknown.

HTBI primers from iRepertoire and Arm-PCR of CDR3 regions yielded the TCR beta libraries. Authors' data handling: Samples jointly harbored about 63 TRBV and fewer than 15 TRBJ segments. TCRdb reprocessed the multiplex PCR reads with MiXCR, giving one entry per CDR3 protein. The V and J calls were not made by the authors but by TCRdb's processing. The data show some 340,000 distinct CDR3 sequences, roughly 25% seen once. The clonotype originates from a woman aged 40 to 50 with Graves disease. Sequences were derived from peripheral blood mononuclear cells (PBMCs), sampled when the disease was refractory, from a patient treated with antithyroid drugs.

The CDR3 reads CASSPRTEQYF. The CDR3 nucleotides are TGTGCCAGCAGCCCTCGGACCGAGCAGTATTTT. The chain joins TRBV7-9 to TRBJ2-3, with D unclear. The V end lost 5 bases, the J end lost 11 bases, and 11 bases lay between the germline ends. This CDR3 has 11 amino acids. Germline V gene sequence: CDR1 SEHNR, CDR2 FQNEAQ (reference sequence).